The entry below gives a single T cell receptor beta chain sequence along with its context. No cognate antigen has been identified for it. Qualities for individual bases were not recorded, and no much larger clone is one base off. RNA was extracted using the RNeasy kit, and roughly 0.5 to 1 ug of the RNA was reverse transcribed with random hexamers. The immunoSEQ multiplex PCR assay, covering 54 Vbeta and 13 Jbeta segments, was used to amplify TCR beta CDR3 regions. Bias from PCR amplification was corrected by using a synthetic template baseline for primer optimization and for computational correction. In the original analysis: Only productive sequences were kept, with reads annotated to V, D and J genes according to IMGT and analyzed in immunoSEQ Analyzer. Clonality was computed as one minus Shannon entropy normalized by log2 of the number of productive unique sequences. For each patient and control, public and private clones were evaluated among the 100 most prevalent clones. A clone was defined as Susac-specific if it was absent from the healthy and MS cohorts, from some 1,100 published viral clones and from other ImmuneACCESS disease sequences. TCRdb cleaned the public reads at Q25 with fastp, built clones with MiXCR and kept in-frame beta chains. Rows matching on CDR3 protein sequence are summarized as one entry with the most common DNA and genes. The V and J calls follow TCRdb's processing rather than the paper's. The sample records approximately 80,000 distinct CDR3 sequences, 91% of which are singletons. About 0.52% of the sample lies in the top ten.

Peripheral blood CD8+ and CD4+ T cells from healthy donors, Susac syndrome patients and multiple sclerosis patients were profiled by high-throughput TCR beta sequencing. Multiple sclerosis controls were treatment-naive patients with stable or active relapsing-remitting disease fulfilling revised McDonald criteria. Bulk CD8+ and CD4+ T cells were purified by magnetic negative isolation, whereas CD8+ TEMRA cells were enriched by FACS. Blood was drawn into EDTA tubes, processed within 24 hours, and PBMCs were isolated by density gradient centrifugation. PBMCs intended for TCR sequencing were cryopreserved in liquid nitrogen and were subsequently thawed in a 37 degrees C water bath. The sorted or isolated CD4+, CD8+ and CD8+ TEMRA cells had a purity of 90% or higher. The record originates from a study of CD8 T cells in Susac syndrome (dated by TCRdb to between 2018 and 2020). For the wider study: Whether CD8+ T cell activation and differentiation in Susac syndrome was antigen driven was tested using repertoire sequencing. Clonality of the CD8+ T cell repertoire was compared between 11 to 12 healthy donors, about 14 Susac syndrome patients and about 15 multiple sclerosis patients.

The CDR3 starts with the cysteine, ends with the phenylalanine, and has 15 residues. Of the read, only the CDR3 DNA is kept; its 45 bases are in frame from base 1. CDR1 and CDR2 (PRHDT, FYEKMQ) derive from the germline V gene (reference sequence). Trimmed from V: 5 bases; trimmed from J: 2 bases; junction bases lacking a gene match: 6. The full study reports these points: The TCR sequencing and HLA analysis was acknowledged to have included a relatively small number of individuals.

Sequencing was carried out using CD8+ T cells from PBMCs. The receptor's source is a human donor with multiple sclerosis. The chain uses TRBV13 and TRBJ2-1, with 7 junctional bases fitting TRBD1. The DNA reads TGTGCCAGCAGCCTCCGGGACAGCCCCTACAATGAGCAGTTCTTC. This gives the protein CASSLRDSPYNEQFF.